A selection of T cell receptor beta chains follows, all from one sample in a study of blood T cell repertoires in COVID-19. Assay used: immunoSEQ multiplex PCR; TCRdb lists only in-frame clones, some missing. The repertoire holds some 200,000 clones, with roughly 90% as singletons. The material sequenced was PBMCs or T cells enriched from blood (not recorded which). The receptors derive from a woman younger than 35 who had recovered from COVID-19. The CDR3 runs from the conserved cysteine through the conserved F or W. A D gene is named only where the DNA matches it firmly. Clone size is shown for a subset of rows, as once, few, many or a class of expanded clone.

j_call: TRBJ2-3
clone_size: -
d_call: TRBD2
v_call: TRBV28
cdr3_aa: CATTGGTDTQYF
cdr3_nt: TGTGCCACCACGGGAGGGACAGATACGCAGTATTTT

j_call: TRBJ2-7
clone_size: -
d_call: TRBD2
v_call: TRBV11-2
cdr3_aa: CASSLGGSGGSYEQYF
cdr3_nt: TGTGCCAGCAGCCTGGGGGGTAGCGGGGGTTCCTACGAGCAGTACTTC

j_call: TRBJ2-5
clone_size: -
d_call: -
v_call: TRBV5-6
cdr3_aa: CASSSIEGTQYF
cdr3_nt: TGTGCCAGCAGCTCAATCGAGGGGACCCAGTACTTC

j_call: TRBJ2-7
clone_size: -
d_call: TRBD1
v_call: TRBV9
cdr3_aa: CASSAGQGTLYEQYF
cdr3_nt: TGTGCCAGCAGCGCAGGACAGGGGACCTTGTACGAGCAGTACTTC

j_call: TRBJ1-1
clone_size: -
d_call: -
v_call: TRBV7-9
cdr3_aa: CASSMGGNTEAFF
cdr3_nt: TGTGCCAGCAGCATGGGGGGAAACACTGAAGCTTTCTTT

j_call: TRBJ1-5
clone_size: -
d_call: -
v_call: TRBV21-1
cdr3_aa: CASRDRGRRGNQPQHF
cdr3_nt: TGTGCCAGCAGGGACAGGGGGCGGCGGGGCAATCAGCCCCAGCATTTT

j_call: TRBJ2-1
clone_size: few
d_call: TRBD1
v_call: TRBV6-4
cdr3_aa: CASRTEVVRGRHEQFF
cdr3_nt: TGTGCCAGCAGGACGGAGGTGGTCAGGGGGCGCCATGAGCAGTTCTTC

j_call: TRBJ2-1
clone_size: -
d_call: -
v_call: TRBV28
cdr3_aa: CASSFGNYNEQFF
cdr3_nt: TGTGCCAGCAGTTTCGGGAACTACAATGAGCAGTTCTTC

j_call: TRBJ2-2
clone_size: -
d_call: -
v_call: TRBV28
cdr3_aa: CASTGGQNTGELFF
cdr3_nt: TGTGCCAGCACGGGGGGACAGAACACCGGGGAGCTGTTTTTT

j_call: TRBJ1-5
clone_size: -
d_call: -
v_call: TRBV19
cdr3_aa: CASSIRGGVQPQHF
cdr3_nt: TGTGCCAGTAGTATCAGGGGAGGGGTTCAGCCCCAGCATTTT

j_call: TRBJ1-1
clone_size: -
d_call: TRBD1
v_call: TRBV5-1
cdr3_aa: CASSPQGAVTEAFF
cdr3_nt: TGCGCCAGCAGCCCACAGGGGGCTGTCACTGAAGCTTTCTTT

j_call: TRBJ1-5
clone_size: -
d_call: -
v_call: TRBV28
cdr3_aa: CASSLEGQPQHF
cdr3_nt: TGTGCCAGCAGTTTGGAGGGTCAGCCCCAGCATTTT

j_call: TRBJ1-1
clone_size: -
d_call: -
v_call: TRBV7-9
cdr3_aa: CASSPAPSGTEAFF
cdr3_nt: TGTGCCAGCAGCCCGGCCCCCTCGGGAACTGAAGCTTTCTTT

j_call: TRBJ2-7
clone_size: -
d_call: TRBD1
v_call: TRBV6-1
cdr3_aa: CASSEGSRGRGYEQYF
cdr3_nt: TGTGCCAGCAGTGAGGGGAGTAGGGGCAGGGGGTACGAGCAGTACTTC

j_call: TRBJ1-1
clone_size: -
d_call: TRBD1
v_call: TRBV6-5
cdr3_aa: CASRSGGLGDTEAFF
cdr3_nt: TGTGCCAGCAGGTCAGGGGGCTTAGGGGACACTGAAGCTTTCTTT

j_call: TRBJ2-1
clone_size: -
d_call: -
v_call: TRBV5-4
cdr3_aa: CASSWESSYNEQFF
cdr3_nt: TGTGCCAGCAGCTGGGAGAGCTCCTACAATGAGCAGTTCTTC

j_call: TRBJ1-2
clone_size: -
d_call: -
v_call: TRBV12-3/TRBV12-4
cdr3_aa: CASSSDSYYGYTF
cdr3_nt: TGTGCCAGCAGTTCCGACAGTTATTATGGCTACACCTTC

j_call: TRBJ2-7
clone_size: -
d_call: TRBD2
v_call: TRBV7-2
cdr3_aa: CASSLAQGGTSELRYF
cdr3_nt: TGTGCCAGCAGCTTAGCTCAGGGGGGGACTAGCGAATTGAGGTACTTC

j_call: TRBJ2-1
clone_size: -
d_call: TRBD2
v_call: TRBV19
cdr3_aa: CASSLSGGAFDEQFF
cdr3_nt: TGTGCCAGTAGCCTCAGCGGGGGGGCCTTTGATGAGCAGTTCTTC

j_call: TRBJ1-1
clone_size: -
d_call: TRBD1
v_call: TRBV29-1
cdr3_aa: CSALTGVMNTEAFF
cdr3_nt: TGCAGCGCCCTAACAGGGGTGATGAACACTGAAGCTTTCTTT

j_call: TRBJ1-6
clone_size: -
d_call: -
v_call: TRBV9
cdr3_aa: CASSVLWLSGDSPLHF
cdr3_nt: TGTGCCAGCAGCGTCCTCTGGCTGTCAGGCGACTCACCCCTCCACTTT

j_call: TRBJ2-2
clone_size: -
d_call: -
v_call: TRBV4-2
cdr3_aa: CASSQVLTPGTGELFF
cdr3_nt: TGTGCCAGCAGCCAAGTTCTCACACCGGGCACCGGGGAGCTGTTTTTT

j_call: TRBJ1-1
clone_size: -
d_call: TRBD1
v_call: TRBV2
cdr3_aa: CAIQTVTGSNTEAFF
cdr3_nt: TGTGCCATCCAGACGGTGACAGGGTCGAACACTGAAGCTTTCTTT

j_call: TRBJ2-7
clone_size: -
d_call: TRBD2
v_call: TRBV6-1
cdr3_aa: CASSEAVLASGGPHYEQYF
cdr3_nt: TGTGCCAGCAGTGAAGCAGTTTTGGCTAGCGGGGGACCTCATTACGAGCAGTACTTC

j_call: TRBJ1-3
clone_size: -
d_call: TRBD1
v_call: TRBV7-9
cdr3_aa: CASSFQGARGNTIYF
cdr3_nt: TGTGCCAGCAGTTTCCAGGGGGCAAGGGGAAACACCATATATTTT

j_call: TRBJ2-3
clone_size: -
d_call: TRBD2
v_call: TRBV6-5
cdr3_aa: CASRLAGGRTDTQYF
cdr3_nt: TGTGCCAGCAGACTCGCGGGGGGGCGGACAGATACGCAGTATTTT

j_call: TRBJ1-2
clone_size: -
d_call: -
v_call: TRBV7-2
cdr3_aa: CASSLMGARGYTF
cdr3_nt: TGTGCCAGCAGCTTAATGGGGGCGCGGGGCTACACCTTC

j_call: TRBJ1-2
clone_size: -
d_call: -
v_call: TRBV9
cdr3_aa: CASSVDEGFYGYTF
cdr3_nt: TGTGCCAGCAGCGTAGATGAGGGTTTCTATGGCTACACCTTC

j_call: TRBJ2-7
clone_size: once
d_call: TRBD1
v_call: TRBV7-2
cdr3_aa: CASSSWDRAYEQYF
cdr3_nt: TGTGCCAGCAGCTCCTGGGACAGGGCCTACGAGCAGTACTTC

j_call: TRBJ1-4
clone_size: -
d_call: TRBD1
v_call: TRBV14
cdr3_aa: CASSQDIGTGGEKLFF
cdr3_nt: TGTGCCAGCAGCCAAGATATCGGGACAGGGGGCGAAAAACTGTTTTTT

j_call: TRBJ1-2
clone_size: -
d_call: -
v_call: TRBV7-9
cdr3_aa: CASSLGSVYGYTF
cdr3_nt: TGTGCCAGCAGCTTAGGATCGGTCTATGGCTACACCTTC

j_call: TRBJ2-2
clone_size: -
d_call: TRBD2
v_call: TRBV2
cdr3_aa: CASAKHGGRLMFF
cdr3_nt: TGTGCCAGCGCTAAACACGGCGGGAGGTTGATGTTTTTT

j_call: TRBJ2-1
clone_size: -
d_call: TRBD1
v_call: TRBV10-3
cdr3_aa: CAIMGTGNEQFF
cdr3_nt: TGTGCCATCATGGGGACAGGGAATGAGCAGTTCTTC

j_call: TRBJ2-3
clone_size: -
d_call: -
v_call: TRBV30
cdr3_aa: CAWSGSTQYF
cdr3_nt: TGTGCCTGGAGTGGGAGTACGCAGTATTTT

j_call: TRBJ1-6
clone_size: -
d_call: TRBD1
v_call: TRBV5-1
cdr3_aa: CASSLDRDNSPLHF
cdr3_nt: TGCGCCAGCAGCCTGGACAGGGATAATTCACCCCTCCACTTT

j_call: TRBJ2-3
clone_size: -
d_call: TRBD2
v_call: TRBV10-1
cdr3_aa: CASSGEGGSGGNQYTDTQYF
cdr3_nt: TGCGCCAGCAGTGGAGAAGGTGGAAGCGGGGGGAACCAGTACACAGATACGCAGTATTTT

j_call: TRBJ2-2
clone_size: -
d_call: -
v_call: TRBV5-1
cdr3_aa: CASSLDGESTGELFF
cdr3_nt: TGCGCCAGCAGCTTGGACGGGGAGAGCACCGGGGAGCTGTTTTTT

j_call: TRBJ1-2
clone_size: -
d_call: TRBD1
v_call: TRBV13
cdr3_aa: CASSLGTGEGDGYTF
cdr3_nt: TGTGCCAGCAGCCTAGGGACAGGGGAAGGCGATGGCTACACCTTC